This T cell receptor beta chain derives from a study of post-analysis software for immune sequencing data. Study in general: Relapsing-remitting, secondary progressive and progressive-relapsing courses of multiple sclerosis were included.

Germline values: CDR1 SSHAT, CDR2 FNYEAQ (reference sequence). The CDR3 contains 13 residues. This clonotype was counted between two and nine times. The antigen is not known. TCR beta cDNA libraries included unique molecular identifiers. Input of about 0.95 to 10 million T cells yielded roughly 0.5 million cDNA molecules. TCRdb re-called the PCR reads with MiXCR, one entry per CDR3 protein. Of about 760,000 distinct CDR3 sequences listed, 25% to 30% are singletons. Whole-study results and caveats: Controls showed lower frequencies than patients for roughly 5 TRBV segments, and TRBV5-6, TRBV5-1 and TRBV20-1 were among these. Multiple sclerosis patients showed significantly lower normalized Chao1 diversity than controls did. F measure clustering grouped samples strongly by preparation batch.

This chain connects TRBV7-7 to TRBJ2-5, with D possibly matching TRBD2 (6 bases). The J call may be mistaken, given a closer DNA end match to TRBJ2-1. Sample: blood. The receptor's source is a girl between 10 and 17 years old with multiple sclerosis. The CDR3 DNA reads TGTGCTAGCGGCCGAGGGGTTCAAGAGACCCAGTTCTTC. Its translation: CASGRGVQETQFF.